This is a list of T cell receptor beta chains from one sample in a study of T cell repertoires in cytomegalovirus infection. Their antigens remain unidentified. TCRdb used MiXCR to reprocess the reads, holding one entry per CDR3 protein. The table has roughly 990,000 distinct CDR3 sequences, approximately 32% seen once. The specimen was cultured CD8+ T cells from PBMCs, collected from culture after CMV antigen stimulation. Every receptor here comes from a human donor in good health (CMV status not recorded). Some clones in this sample may be carry-over from other donors' samples. CDR3s include the opening cysteine and the closing phenylalanine or tryptophan. The order of the fields is V gene, D gene, clone size, J gene, CDR3 DNA, CDR3 protein. A D gene is named only where the DNA matches it firmly. Not all rows give a size; the values are once, few, many and, for expanded clones, a class.

V: TRBV10-3; D: TRBD1; size: few; J: TRBJ1-1; DNA: TGTGCCATCAGAACAGGGGGAGGTGAAGCTTTCTTT; CDR3: CAIRTGGGEAFF
V: TRBV7-9; D: .; size: medium-sized; J: TRBJ1-1; DNA: TGTGCCAGCAGCCTTACACGAGCCGTCGATTCACTGAACACTGAAGCTTTCTTT; CDR3: CASSLTRAVDSLNTEAFF
V: TRBV10-3; D: TRBD2; size: .; J: TRBJ2-1; DNA: TGTGCCATCAGTGGGACTAGCGGGGGGGCCTACAATGAGCAGTTCTTC; CDR3: CAISGTSGGAYNEQFF
V: TRBV4-2; D: TRBD1; size: .; J: TRBJ2-1; DNA: TGTGCCAGCAGCCAACGGACAGGGGGCATCGACAATGAGCAGTTCTTC; CDR3: CASSQRTGGIDNEQFF
V: TRBV4-1; D: .; size: .; J: TRBJ1-5; DNA: TGCGCCAGCAGCCAAGAAGCCCCCCGGGGCAATCAGCCCCAGCATTTT; CDR3: CASSQEAPRGNQPQHF
V: TRBV19; D: .; size: few; J: TRBJ2-2; DNA: TGTGCCAGTAGTATATCGGGGTCGGGACCCGGGGAGCTGTTTTTT; CDR3: CASSISGSGPGELFF
V: TRBV7-4; D: .; size: .; J: TRBJ1-5; DNA: TGTGCCAGCAGCTTAAATAAGGTGGATCAGCCCCAGCATTTT; CDR3: CASSLNKVDQPQHF
V: TRBV7-6; D: .; size: many; J: TRBJ2-2; DNA: TGTGCCAGCAGCTTGGGCAGGGTCGACACCGGGGAGCTGTTTTTT; CDR3: CASSLGRVDTGELFF
V: TRBV6-1; D: .; size: few; J: TRBJ1-6; DNA: TGTGCCAGCAGTGAGGCGGAGATTTCACCCCTCCACTTT; CDR3: CASSEAEISPLHF
V: TRBV14; D: TRBD1; size: .; J: TRBJ1-1; DNA: TGTGCCAGCAGCCGTCTAGGGGGCTGGGTCACTGAAGCTTTCTTT; CDR3: CASSRLGGWVTEAFF
V: TRBV6-6; D: .; size: few; J: TRBJ2-1; DNA: TGTGCCGCAACGAGCTATGAGCAGTTCTTC; CDR3: CAATSYEQFF
V: TRBV27; D: .; size: .; J: TRBJ2-7; DNA: TGTGCCAGCAGTTTATCCAGCCCAGGGTTCGAGCAGTACTTC; CDR3: CASSLSSPGFEQYF
V: TRBV7-2; D: TRBD1; size: many; J: TRBJ2-1; DNA: TGTGCCAGCAGCTTAGAAGGGGGGACAGGGGGCTGGGATGAGCAGTTCTTC; CDR3: CASSLEGGTGGWDEQFF
V: TRBV12-3/TRBV12-4; D: .; size: few; J: TRBJ1-2; DNA: TGTGCCAGCAGCCCAAGGGTCCTATATGGCTACACCTTC; CDR3: CASSPRVLYGYTF
V: TRBV20-1; D: TRBD2; size: few; J: TRBJ2-7; DNA: TGCAGTGCTAGAGGGACTAGCGGGGCTCAGTACGAGCAGTACTTC; CDR3: CSARGTSGAQYEQYF